This entry lists 12 T cell receptor beta chains sequenced from one sample in a study of T cell responses to AZD1222 COVID-19 vaccine. The data were produced by immunoSEQ multiplex PCR, yet TCRdb's version contains in-frame clones alone and is incomplete. The repertoire holds about 81,000 clones, with around 84% as singletons. This sample comprised peripheral blood, obtained 28 days after the second AZD1222 dose. The receptors shown here come from an adult who received the AZD1222 COVID-19 vaccine.

The chain joins TRBV7-9 to TRBJ1-4, with D possibly being TRBD1 (5 bases). The CDR3 has 15 amino acids. Germline values: CDR1 SEHNR, CDR2 FQNEAQ (reference sequence). Trimming cost V 5 bases and J 3 bases, with 13 bases left between them. The CDR3 protein is CASSRLGTSNEKLFF. The CDR3 DNA follows: TGTGCCAGCAGCCGATTGGGGACGTCTAATGAAAAACTGTTTTTT.

This clone was found a few times. CDR3 sequence reads: CASSLDRDRGPSDGYTF. The DNA of the CDR3 is TGTGCCAGCAGCTTAGATCGGGACAGGGGCCCCTCGGATGGCTACACCTTC. J is TRBJ1-2 and V is TRBV7-3; 10 positions agree with TRBD1. The V segment lost 2 bases and the J segment 6 bases; nucleotides outside the gene matches: 12. CDR3 length equals 17 residues. Germline CDR1 SGHTA, CDR2 FQGTGA.

V and J are TRBV7-2 and TRBJ2-4; 12 positions match TRBD2. With 4 bases clipped from V and 9 bases from J, the junction kept 7 bases outside the gene matches. CDR3 length: 15 amino acids. Germline values: CDR1 SGHTA, CDR2 FQGNSA. The CDR3 loop is CASSSKTSGRVIQYF. The DNA of the CDR3 is TGTGCCAGCAGCTCAAAGACTAGCGGGAGAGTCATTCAGTACTTC.

This chain connects TRBV7-6 to TRBJ2-7; 12 bases are shared with TRBD2. CDR3 length equals 15 residues. The germline V gene has CDR1 SGHVS and CDR2 FNYEAQ. The junction had 6 bases not matched to a gene; V was cut back by 4 bases and J by 5 bases. CDR3 in DNA: TGTGCCAGCAGCTCCAGACTAGCGGGAGAGAACGAGCAGTACTTC. Amino acids: CASSSRLAGENEQYF.

The V gene is TRBV12-3 or TRBV12-4, the J gene TRBJ1-2; D is uncertain. CDR3 length equals 13 residues. Trimming left V 3 bases short and J 4 bases short, with 9 bases between. The CDR3 DNA is TGTGCCAGCAGTTTCGGACGGTCCTATGGCTACACCTTC. It codes for CASSFGRSYGYTF.

This clone was detected only a few times. The rearrangement joins TRBV27 to TRBJ2-7; D not certain. Germline V CDR1 and CDR2: MNHEY, SMNVEV (reference sequence). This CDR3 is 15 amino acids long. V was cut by 0 bases and J by 0 bases, with 9 bases left in between. Here the CDR3 reads CASSLSGRNSYEQYF. Written as DNA, the CDR3 is TGTGCCAGCAGTTTATCGGGTCGGAACTCCTACGAGCAGTACTTC.

The DNA of the CDR3 is TGTGCCAGCAGCTTAGTTGGGTCAGGAAGCAATCAGCCCCAGCATTTT. Translated, it gives CASSLVGSGSNQPQHF. The chain combines TRBV7-8 with TRBJ1-5; no clear D gene. Germline assignment: CDR1 SGHVS and CDR2 FQNEAQ. V lost 1 base, J lost 1 base, and 11 bases lay in between. CDR3 length: 16 residues.

This chain uses TRBV5-1 with TRBJ1-2; no clear D gene. Germline values: CDR1 SGHRS, CDR2 YFSETQ. The CDR3 length is 15 residues. V lost 2 bases and J lost 8, with 19 bases in between. The CDR3 reads CASSFGSPSGGGYTF. In DNA form, the CDR3 reads TGCGCCAGCAGCTTCGGCAGCCCCTCAGGAGGGGGCTACACCTTC.

The chain combines TRBV7-9 with TRBJ2-5; D is unresolved. Germline V gives CDR1 SEHNR, CDR2 FQNEAQ (reference sequence). V lost 2 bases and J lost 3, with 1 base in between. CDR3 size: 11 residues. The CDR3: CASSLKETQYF. The CDR3 region has the DNA TGTGCCAGCAGCTTAAAAGAGACCCAGTACTTC.

This clone has only one observation. The gene calls are TRBV11-3 and TRBJ2-5, with 7 bases that match TRBD2. This CDR3 region has 16 residues. CDR1 SGHNT and CDR2 YENEEA come from the germline V gene. Unmatched junction bases numbered 11, after V lost 5 bases and J lost 2 bases. CDR3 loop: CASSPGNTGGQETQYF. DNA of the CDR3: TGTGCCAGCAGCCCCGGGAACACCGGGGGGCAAGAGACCCAGTACTTC.

The genes are TRBV6-4 and TRBJ1-4; D is undetermined. V lost 3 bases and J 0 bases, leaving 11 bases between the germline ends. This CDR3 region has 16 residues. Germline V gene lookup returns CDR1 MRHNA and CDR2 SNTAGT. CDR3 region: CASSEASLPTNEKLFF. CDR3 DNA sequence: TGTGCCAGCAGTGAGGCCAGCTTGCCAACTAATGAAAAACTGTTTTTT.

The chain has TRBV3-1 (or the pseudogene TRBV3-2) and TRBJ2-2; 7 positions agree with TRBD1. CDR1 and CDR2 from the germline V gene are LGHDT and YNNKEL (reference sequence). V gave up 0 bases and J gave up 4 bases; unmatched junction bases: 5. The CDR3 has 16 residues. The CDR3 protein is CASSQDQGVGTGELFF. The DNA of the CDR3 is TGTGCCAGCAGCCAAGATCAGGGGGTGGGCACCGGGGAGCTGTTTTTT.